This T cell receptor beta chain was sequenced during a study of early T cells in non-severe SARS-CoV-2 infection. Study overall: From unsorted whole blood, bulk RNA was sequenced, and the chains remained unpaired.

The germline gives CDR1 SEHNR, CDR2 FQNEAQ (reference sequence). This CDR3 contains 16 residues. V was shortened by 3 bases and J by 6 bases, with 21 bases between the two germline ends. At least ten counts were recorded for this clonotype. Unique molecular identifiers were added to individual cDNA molecules. MiXCR was run by TCRdb on the 5' RACE reads, yielding one entry per CDR3 protein. The table shows more than 65,000 distinct CDR3 sequences, with roughly 13% occurring only once. This rearrangement joins TRBV7-9 to TRBJ2-7; no definite D call. The source of this sequence is an adult who was a healthcare worker with PCR-confirmed SARS-CoV-2 infection or an uninfected control (not recorded which). Specimen: whole blood. CDR3 sequence reads: CASSFRVVQSGSEQYF. The CDR3 DNA reads TGTGCCAGCAGCTTTAGGGTTGTACAGTCAGGAAGCGAGCAGTACTTC.